This T cell receptor beta chain came from a study of post-analysis software for immune sequencing data. Unique molecular identifiers were present in the TCR beta cDNA libraries. T cells numbering about 0.9 to 11 million yielded cDNA molecules that totaled around 500,000. Each CDR3 protein is one row after TCRdb ran MiXCR on the PCR reads. This sample has a few hundred thousand distinct CDR3 sequences, with about a third found just once. This CDR3 is built from 14 residues. The J segment lost 5 bases and the V segment lost 5 bases, leaving 9 bases of the junction unmatched. Study results and limitations: Normalized Chao1 diversity was significantly lower in multiple sclerosis patients than in controls. In patients, TRBV5-6, TRBV5-1 and TRBV20-1 belonged to roughly five TRBV segments found more frequently than in controls. Batch-mates among the samples co-clustered strongly by F measure.

About this clonotype itself: As yet, its antigen is unknown.

Sequenced: blood. This receptor was obtained from a girl aged 10-17 years with multiple sclerosis. This chain connects TRBV12-3 or TRBV12-4 to TRBJ2-7; 7 nucleotides match TRBD2. CDR3 nucleotides: TGTGCCAGCAGTCCGCGACTGGGGGGGAACGAGCAGTACTTC. It translates to CASSPRLGGNEQYF.